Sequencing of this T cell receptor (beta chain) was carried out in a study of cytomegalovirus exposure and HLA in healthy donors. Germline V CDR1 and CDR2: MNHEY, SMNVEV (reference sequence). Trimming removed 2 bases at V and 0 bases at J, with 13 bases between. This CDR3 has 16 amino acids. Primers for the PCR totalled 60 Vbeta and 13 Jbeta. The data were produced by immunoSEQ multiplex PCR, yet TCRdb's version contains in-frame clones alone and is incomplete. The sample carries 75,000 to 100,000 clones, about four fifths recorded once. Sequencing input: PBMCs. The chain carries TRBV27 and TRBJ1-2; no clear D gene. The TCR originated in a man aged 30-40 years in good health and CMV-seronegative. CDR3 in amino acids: CASSLAWRPTNYGYTF. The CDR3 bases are TGTGCCAGCAGTTTAGCGTGGCGGCCTACTAACTATGGCTACACCTTC.